Sequencing of this T cell receptor (beta chain) was carried out in a study of control samples from healthy donors and cancer patients. Some clones are missing from TCRdb's copy, which holds only in-frame ones; the method was immunoSEQ multiplex PCR. Found here are some 200,000 clones, roughly 91% of them singletons; the top ten hold approximately 1.5%. Comment on this clone: In the same sample, other DNA sequences code for this CDR3.

The CDR3 covers 15 residues. Germline loops: CDR1 SGHAT, CDR2 FQNNGV. V lost 3 bases and J lost 4; bases outside the gene matches: 2. The chain links TRBV11-2 to TRBJ2-2, with TRBD1 matching 10 bases. This TCR derives from a woman aged 25 to 45 in good health. The sequenced material came from blood. The CDR3 sequence is CASSLDRGSTGELFF. DNA of the CDR3: TGTGCCAGCAGCTTGGACAGGGGGAGCACCGGGGAGCTGTTTTTT.